The T cell receptor (beta chain) described here comes from a study of shared clonotypes between healthy human individuals. Generated by immunoSEQ multiplex PCR, the TCRdb table keeps only in-frame clones and is missing some. The sample shows roughly 1 million clones, 75% to 80% of them seen only once. This CDR3 comprises 15 residues. V was cut by 1 base and J by 1 base, with 10 bases left in between. Per the germline V gene, CDR1 is SGHTA and CDR2 is FQGTGA. This clone was recorded only once. The specimen sequenced was memory CD4+ T cells from PBMCs. Subset specified: CD45RA-negative fraction. V usage is TRBV7-3 and J usage is TRBJ1-1; no clear D gene. The source is a man between 18 and 35 years old in good health. Some clones in this sample may be carry-over from other donors' samples. The CDR3 sequence is CASSLNRAGNTEAFF. CDR3 bases: TGTGCCAGCAGCTTAAATCGTGCAGGGAACACTGAAGCTTTCTTT.